One T cell receptor beta chain is described in this entry. Its antigen is currently unknown. Repertoires were generated with immunoSEQ multiplex PCR, while TCRdb's copy carries only in-frame clones and drops some. The repertoire holds tens of thousands of clones, with around 81% as singletons. Regarding time point: cycle 4 day 1 (C4D1), after 6 weeks of nivolumab. Relapse was seen in all patients after autologous stem cell transplantation, and brentuximab vedotin exposure was variable. When best responses were assessed, they were complete response, partial response or progressive disease. The data derive from a study of PD-1 blockade in classical Hodgkin lymphoma. General study findings and limits: Patients newly diagnosed and complete responders had comparable baseline diversity. Nivolumab starters within 1 year of ASCT were excluded. According to reports, newly diagnosed patients had lower baseline TCR diversity than healthy donors, and relapsed/refractory patients had lower baseline TCR diversity still.

Trimming at V came to 5 bases and at J to 8 bases, leaving 9 bases not matched to a gene. This CDR3 contains 15 residues. Germline loops: CDR1 MNHEY, CDR2 SMNVEV (reference sequence). This clonotype was sampled from a human donor with classical Hodgkin lymphoma. The sample in question was peripheral blood mononuclear cells (PBMCs), obtained before the fourth cycle of nivolumab. This chain uses TRBV27 with TRBJ2-1; TRBD1 agrees at 10 bases. For the CDR3, the DNA is TGTGCCAGCAGTCGGGGGACAGGGGCGAGGTATGAGCAGTTCTTC. It translates to CASSRGTGARYEQFF.